The present TCR beta chain was sequenced within a study of cytomegalovirus exposure and HLA in healthy donors (dated by TCRdb to the late 2010s). Study-wide context: A later analysis indicated that the 95 to 150 validation repertoires were generated on the platform also employed for the 650 to 850 repertoires of the first cohort. The aim of the study was to test whether cataloging public T cell receptors could identify signatures of past pathogen exposure. Besides the first cohort of roughly 700 subjects, a separate validation cohort made up of roughly 130 different subjects was used. High-throughput TCR immunosequencing, statistical association of individual TCRs with disease status, and machine learning were combined to predict cytomegalovirus infection status. What the study reported, not specific to this receptor: While some public TCRs were present in many individuals, most TCR sequences turned up only very rarely across donors. In both the original and validation cohorts, the classifier was reported to diagnose cytomegalovirus status with high specificity and sensitivity. Three of the identified cytomegalovirus-associated TCR beta chains were confirmed in vitro to be specific for cytomegalovirus antigens. Subsequent analysis determined that TCRs grouped into clusters in the first cohort also showed a tendency toward co-occurrence across the 120 validation repertoires, and 85% to 95% of cluster scores exceeded 0. The study gave a list of over 150 TCR beta chains associated with cytomegalovirus. The validation cohort had no HLA typing available for a later analysis, so co-occurrence within that cohort was assessed over all 120 or so repertoires. The authors suggested that the approach could potentially be generalized to other disease states and immunological phenotypes.

Libraries were made using the immunoSEQ multiplex PCR assay. In the paper's pipeline: A statistical classification framework was developed to diagnose cytomegalovirus status using the catalog of TCR beta chain sequences. TCRdb re-hosts the immuneACCESS table, in-frame sequences only. Its copies lack some clones; in the studies checked, an unresolved V gene accounts for under half of them, and the cause for the rest is not known. V and J calls and clone size are those listed in that table; D and trimming were worked out from the DNA. The table for this sample lists some 120,000 clones; under 90% of them were counted only once. Clones ranked in the top ten supply 2.1% of the sample. The donors were included in the validation cohort of some 120 subjects, a group kept apart from the approximately 700-subject first cohort. Notes on this clone: There is no known antigen for this receptor. Qualities for individual bases were not recorded, and no much larger clone is one base off.

The receptor comes from a woman aged 30 to 39 in good health and CMV-seronegative. The specimen sequenced was PBMCs.

CDR3 region: CASSDRGVLYEQYF. The sequence in DNA is TGTGCCAGCAGCGACAGGGGAGTTCTCTACGAGCAGTACTTC. The chain is encoded by TRBV27 joined to TRBJ2-7; 8 of the junction bases match TRBD1. Reading the germline V gene (reference sequence) gives CDR1 MNHEY and CDR2 SMNVEV. Including the terminal cysteine and phenylalanine, the CDR3 comprises 14 residues. Left in the record is the CDR3 DNA by itself, 42 bases read in frame from the first base. At the junction V is shortened by 6 bases and J by 3 bases; bases outside the gene matches: 7.